This T cell receptor beta chain derives from a study of CD4 and CD8 cells across lung adenocarcinoma regions. The germline V gene encodes CDR1 MNHEY and CDR2 SVGAGI. The length of the CDR3 is 15 residues. With regard to this clonotype: One end of the junction fails to match germline, which may point to a read error.

Samples came from patients with localized non-small cell lung adenocarcinoma. TCRdb re-called the PCR reads with MiXCR, one entry per CDR3 protein. There are 25,000 or so distinct CDR3 sequences in the sample; under 65% occur only once, and about a fifth lies in the top ten. Sequencing was done on a sample of CD4+ T cells from the center of a lung tumor. This chain uses TRBV6-5 with TRBJ2-3; D unresolved. The sequence was obtained from a male donor with lung adenocarcinoma. The CD4 and CD8 labels of this study may be unreliable. The CDR3 nucleotides read TGTGCCAGCAGACTCCAGTCCGTAAGTACCGAGACGCAGTTTTTT. Protein sequence: CASRLQSVSTETQFF.